This TCR beta chain was sequenced for a study of shared clonotypes between healthy human individuals. The CDR3 totals 13 residues. V was trimmed by 6 bases and J by 0 bases, leaving 6 bases between them. In germline, CDR1 is MNHEY, CDR2 SMNVEV (reference sequence). The table came from immunoSEQ multiplex PCR; TCRdb's copy has only in-frame clones and leaves some out. The sample includes hundreds of thousands of clones, around 96% seen only once; the top ten take over 0.1%. Positively selected for CCR7, the CD45RO-negative cells used as naive CD8 cells excluded terminally differentiated effector memory CD45RA+ cells.

This receptor was identified in a woman between 25 and 40 years old in good health. The chain links TRBV27 to TRBJ1-5; no definite D call. The sequenced material came from naive CD8+ T cells sorted from blood. The CDR3 is CASRGLSNQPQHF. The CDR3 nucleotides are TGTGCCAGCAGGGGTCTTAGCAATCAGCCCCAGCATTTT.